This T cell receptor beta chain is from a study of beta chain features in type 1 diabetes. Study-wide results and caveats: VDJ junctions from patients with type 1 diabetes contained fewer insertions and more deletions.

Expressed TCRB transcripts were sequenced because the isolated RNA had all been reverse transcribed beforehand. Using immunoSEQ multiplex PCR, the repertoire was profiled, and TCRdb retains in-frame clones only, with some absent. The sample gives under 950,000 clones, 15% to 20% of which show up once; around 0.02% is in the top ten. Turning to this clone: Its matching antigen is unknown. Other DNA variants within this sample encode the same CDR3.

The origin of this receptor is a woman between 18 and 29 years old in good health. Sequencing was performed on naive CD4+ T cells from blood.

The chain's CDR3 is CASSLGGSNEQFF. The CDR3 nucleotides are TGTGCCAGCAGTCTGGGAGGGAGCAATGAGCAGTTCTTC. The chain carries TRBV11-1 and TRBJ2-1; TRBD2 matches at 7 bases. The germline V gene has CDR1 SGHAT and CDR2 FQDESV (reference sequence). This CDR3 region has 13 residues. V shed 6 bases, J shed 6 bases, and the junction held 5 bases outside the gene matches. Drawing the rest from reference TRBV11-1 and TRBJ2-1, the complete variable domain is EAEVAQSPRYKITEKSQAVAFWCDPISGHATLYWYRQILGQGPELLVQFQDESVVDDSQLPKDRFSAERLKGVDSTLKIQPAELGDSAMYLCASSLGGSNEQFFGPGTRLTVL.